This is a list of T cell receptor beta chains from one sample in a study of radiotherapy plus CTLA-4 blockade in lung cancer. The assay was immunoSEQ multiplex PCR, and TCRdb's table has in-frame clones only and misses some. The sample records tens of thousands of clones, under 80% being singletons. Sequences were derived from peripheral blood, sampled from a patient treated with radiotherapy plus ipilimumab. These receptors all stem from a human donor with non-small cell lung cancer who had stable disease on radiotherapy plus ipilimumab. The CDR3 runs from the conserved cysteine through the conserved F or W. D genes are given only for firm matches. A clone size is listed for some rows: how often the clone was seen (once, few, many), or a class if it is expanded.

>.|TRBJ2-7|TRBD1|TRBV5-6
CASSLRDRVFEQYF
TGTGCCAGCAGCCTTCGGGACAGGGTATTCGAGCAGTACTTC
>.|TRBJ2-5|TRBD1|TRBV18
CASSPLGQGSPETQYF
TGTGCCAGCTCACCACTGGGACAGGGGTCCCCCGAGACCCAGTACTTC
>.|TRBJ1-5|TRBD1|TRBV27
CASSLASGGSNQPQHF
TGTGCCAGCAGTTTGGCGTCAGGGGGTAGCAATCAGCCCCAGCATTTT
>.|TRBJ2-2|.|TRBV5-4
CASSLSRERTGELFF
TGTGCCAGCAGCTTGTCCAGGGAAAGAACCGGGGAGCTGTTTTTT
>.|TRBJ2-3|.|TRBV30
CAWSEVRGTQYF
TGTGCCTGGAGTGAGGTCCGGGGGACGCAGTATTTT
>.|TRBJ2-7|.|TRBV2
CASRDYYEQYF
TGTGCCAGCAGGGACTATTACGAGCAGTACTTC
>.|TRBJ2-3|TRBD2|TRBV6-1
CASSLAGGTDTQYF
TGTGCCAGCAGTCTAGCGGGGGGTACAGATACGCAGTATTTT
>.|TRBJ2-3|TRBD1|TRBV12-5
CASGLVRDGTGVSDTQYF
TGTGCTAGTGGTTTGGTACGGGACGGGACAGGCGTTTCAGATACGCAGTATTTT
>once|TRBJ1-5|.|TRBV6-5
CASSPRPPRGQPQHF
TGTGCCAGCAGCCCTCGTCCCCCTCGGGGACAGCCCCAGCATTTT
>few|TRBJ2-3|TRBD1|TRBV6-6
CASSYRTGVNTQYF
TGTGCCAGCAGTTACAGGACAGGGGTGAATACGCAGTATTTT
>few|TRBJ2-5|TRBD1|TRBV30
CAWSGQGTRDQETQYF
TGTGCCTGGAGTGGACAGGGCACCAGGGACCAAGAGACCCAGTACTTC
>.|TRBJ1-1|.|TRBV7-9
CASTPTANTEAFF
TGTGCCAGCACCCCGACAGCGAACACTGAAGCTTTCTTT
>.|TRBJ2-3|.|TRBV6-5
CATSSRVRDTQYF
TGTGCAACCTCCTCCAGGGTGAGAGATACGCAGTATTTT
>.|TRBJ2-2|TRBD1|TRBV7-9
CANQRDRAGTGELFF
TGTGCCAATCAGAGGGACAGGGCAGGGACCGGGGAGCTGTTTTTT
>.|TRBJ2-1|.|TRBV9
CASSVGSRDEQFF
TGTGCCAGCAGCGTAGGCTCCAGGGATGAGCAGTTCTTC
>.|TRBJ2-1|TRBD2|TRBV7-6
CASSAGAERGIYNEQFF
TGTGCCAGCAGCGCCGGGGCGGAGCGGGGGATCTACAATGAGCAGTTCTTC
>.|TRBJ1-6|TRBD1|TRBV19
CASATRDRGNNSPLHF
TGTGCCAGTGCTACCCGGGACAGGGGAAATAATTCACCCCTCCACTTT
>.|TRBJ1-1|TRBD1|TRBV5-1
CASSLGQGYTEAFF
TGCGCCAGCAGCCTGGGACAGGGGTACACTGAAGCTTTCTTT
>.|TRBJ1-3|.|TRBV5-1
CASSLGAQGSGNTIYF
TGCGCCAGCAGCTTAGGGGCGCAGGGGAGCGGAAACACCATATATTTT
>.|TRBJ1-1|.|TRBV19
CASSNGRGVTEAFF
TGTGCCAGTAGTAATGGCCGGGGTGTCACTGAAGCTTTCTTT
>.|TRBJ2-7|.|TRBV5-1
CASSLTPPYEQYF
TGCGCCAGCAGCCTGACTCCTCCCTACGAGCAGTACTTC
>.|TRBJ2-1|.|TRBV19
CASSSTSSYNEQFF
TGTGCCAGTAGTTCCACTAGCTCCTACAATGAGCAGTTCTTC
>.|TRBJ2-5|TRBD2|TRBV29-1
CSASGGLGIGLETQYF
TGCAGCGCCTCGGGCGGACTAGGGATTGGGTTAGAGACCCAGTACTTC
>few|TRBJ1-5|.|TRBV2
CASSEAPPQGRVSSNQPQHF
TGTGCCAGCAGTGAAGCGCCCCCCCAGGGCAGGGTCTCTAGTAATCAGCCCCAGCATTTT
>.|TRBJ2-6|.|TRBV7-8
CASSGTGTGFGANVLTF
TGTGCCAGCAGTGGGACCGGGACTGGCTTTGGGGCCAACGTCCTGACTTTC
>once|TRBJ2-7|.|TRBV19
CASSIGWADRGKEQYF
TGTGCCAGTAGTATAGGTTGGGCGGACAGAGGCAAGGAGCAGTACTTC
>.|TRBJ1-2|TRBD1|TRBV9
CASSSRQGQNYGYTF
TGTGCCAGCAGCAGCCGACAGGGGCAAAACTATGGCTACACCTTC
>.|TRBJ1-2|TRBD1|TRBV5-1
CASSMGQTTGYGYTF
TGCGCCAGCAGCATGGGACAGACCACGGGCTATGGCTACACCTTC
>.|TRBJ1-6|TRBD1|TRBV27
CASGEGRDRDNSPLHF
TGTGCCAGCGGGGAAGGGCGGGACAGGGATAATTCACCCCTCCACTTT
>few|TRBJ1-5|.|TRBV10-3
CAISESLLVNQPQHF
TGTGCCATCAGTGAGTCGCTACTAGTGAATCAGCCCCAGCATTTT
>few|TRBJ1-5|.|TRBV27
CASSPQGYQPQHF
TGTGCCAGCAGTCCTCAGGGTTATCAGCCCCAGCATTTT
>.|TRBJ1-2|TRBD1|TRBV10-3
CAISRDRGDYGYTF
TGTGCCATCAGCCGGGACAGGGGGGACTATGGCTACACCTTC
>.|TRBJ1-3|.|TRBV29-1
CSGGGSGNTIYF
TGCAGCGGGGGAGGGTCTGGAAACACCATATATTTT
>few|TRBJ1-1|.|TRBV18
CASSSPGRGGTEAFF
TGTGCCAGCTCATCCCCTGGGAGGGGTGGAACTGAAGCTTTCTTT
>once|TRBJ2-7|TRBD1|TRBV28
CASTRGGTGAREQYF
TGTGCCAGCACCCGGGGTGGGACAGGGGCACGGGAGCAGTACTTC
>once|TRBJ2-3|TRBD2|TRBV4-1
CASETLAGGGDTQYF
TGCGCCAGCGAAACCCTAGCGGGGGGAGGAGATACGCAGTATTTT
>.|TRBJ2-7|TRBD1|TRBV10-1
CASTPGTGGREQYF
TGCGCCAGCACTCCGGGGACAGGGGGCCGCGAGCAGTACTTC
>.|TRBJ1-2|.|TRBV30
CAWSDSAYGYTF
TGTGCCTGGAGTGATTCAGCGTATGGCTACACCTTC
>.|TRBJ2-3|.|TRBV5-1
CASSLGPGVGVTQYF
TGCGCCAGCAGCTTGGGACCTGGAGTAGGTGTTACGCAGTATTTT
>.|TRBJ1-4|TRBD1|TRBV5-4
CASSSGRDRGRTNEKLFF
TGTGCCAGCAGCTCTGGCCGGGACAGGGGGCGTACTAATGAAAAACTGTTTTTT
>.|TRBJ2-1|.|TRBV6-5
CASRNRVAEQFF
TGTGCCAGCAGGAACAGGGTCGCTGAGCAGTTCTTC
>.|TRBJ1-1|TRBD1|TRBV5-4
CASSLGGQTNTEAFF
TGTGCCAGCAGCTTGGGGGGACAGACGAACACTGAAGCTTTCTTT
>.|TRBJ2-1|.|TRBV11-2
CASSFEGRGLFNEQFF
TGTGCCAGCAGCTTCGAAGGGCGGGGCCTCTTCAATGAGCAGTTCTTC
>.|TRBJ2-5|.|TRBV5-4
CASSSDSTETQYF
TGTGCCAGCAGTTCTGACAGTACGGAGACCCAGTACTTC
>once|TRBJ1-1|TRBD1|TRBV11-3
CASSNRDSKAFF
TGTGCCAGCAGCAACCGGGACAGTAAAGCTTTCTTT
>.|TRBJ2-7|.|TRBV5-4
CASSLRQSIYEQYF
TGTGCCAGCAGCTTGAGACAGAGCATCTACGAGCAGTACTTC
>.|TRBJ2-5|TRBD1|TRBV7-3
CASSRGQGETQYF
TGTGCCAGCAGCCGGGGACAGGGAGAGACCCAGTACTTC
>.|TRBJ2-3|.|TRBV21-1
CASRLTGSVTDTQYF
TGTGCCAGCCGCCTGACAGGTTCAGTCACAGATACGCAGTATTTT
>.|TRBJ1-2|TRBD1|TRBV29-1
CSVEAWGTGAGYTF
TGCAGCGTTGAAGCCTGGGGGACAGGCGCTGGCTACACCTTC
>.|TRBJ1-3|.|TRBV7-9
CASSPGSGNTIYF
TGTGCCAGCAGCCCAGGGTCTGGAAACACCATATATTTT
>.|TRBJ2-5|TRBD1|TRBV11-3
CASRQGAGETQYF
TGTGCCAGCAGACAGGGGGCAGGGGAGACCCAGTACTTC
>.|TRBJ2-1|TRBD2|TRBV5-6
CASSFGSSGAPSSYNEQFF
TGTGCCAGCAGTTTCGGGTCTAGCGGGGCCCCGAGCTCCTACAATGAGCAGTTCTTC
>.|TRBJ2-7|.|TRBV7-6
CASSFYPPTTVTYEQYF
TGTGCCAGCAGCTTCTACCCGCCGACAACGGTAACCTACGAGCAGTACTTC
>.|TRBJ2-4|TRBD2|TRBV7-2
CASASGGSKNIQYF
TGTGCCTCTGCTAGCGGGGGTTCAAAAAACATTCAGTACTTC
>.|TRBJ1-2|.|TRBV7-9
CASSLDGGGVDYGYTF
TGTGCCAGCAGCTTAGACGGAGGAGGGGTTGACTATGGCTACACCTTC
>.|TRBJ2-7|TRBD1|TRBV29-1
CSVEGTGGGEQYF
TGCAGCGTAGAGGGGACAGGGGGGGGCGAGCAGTACTTC
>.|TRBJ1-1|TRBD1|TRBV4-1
CASSQGLGTDEAFF
TGCGCCAGCAGCCAGGGCCTCGGGACAGATGAAGCTTTCTTT